The 28 T cell receptor beta chains reported below all come from one sample, sequenced in a study of identical twins. One entry per CDR3 protein, called by TCRdb with MiXCR from the 5' RACE reads. This sample has around 490,000 distinct CDR3 sequences, with roughly an eighth found just once. These data also featured in a second study, about yellow fever vaccine responses in identical twins.

Sequences were obtained from CD4+ T cells sorted from blood. The origin of the receptors is a young woman in good health.

This clonotype occurred a few times. This chain joins TRBV6-2 or TRBV6-3 and TRBJ2-3; TRBD1 aligns across 7 bases. CDR3 length equals 15 residues. The V gene's germline CDR1 is MNHEY and CDR2 SVGEGT. V trimming: 5 bases; J trimming: 1 base; junction bases outside the gene matches: 6. CDR3 nucleotides: TGTGCCAGCAGTCCCTGGGACAGTCGCACAGATACGCAGTATTTT. Its protein is CASSPWDSRTDTQYF.

This clonotype was recorded at least ten times. The V gene is TRBV15, the J gene TRBJ1-5, with D uncertain. Germline lookup yields CDR1 LNHNV and CDR2 YYDKDF (reference sequence). The CDR3 spans 14 residues. V was trimmed by 1 base and J by 3 bases, leaving 7 bases between them. CDR3 DNA sequence: TGTGCCACCAGCAGAGGTGACATCAATCAGCCCCAGCATTTT. Its translation: CATSRGDINQPQHF.

The CDR3 nucleotides are TGCGCCAGCAGCCAGTTCGGGCAGGGTAACACCGGGGAGCTGTTTTTT. Translation gives CASSQFGQGNTGELFF. The chain employs TRBV4-3 and TRBJ2-2; a possible D gene is TRBD1 (5 bases). The CDR3 contains 16 residues. Between the trimmed V and J ends, which lost 3 bases and 2 bases, there was a span of 13 bases. CDR1 LGHNA and CDR2 YSLEER come from the germline V gene.

This clonotype was found a few times. The chain is built from TRBV5-1 and TRBJ1-4; D is perhaps TRBD1 (5 bases). Germline V lookup: CDR1 SGHRS, CDR2 YFSETQ. This CDR3 contains 15 residues. V dropped 5 bases and J dropped 3 bases, with 14 bases sitting between them. The CDR3 region is CASRPAGTPNEKLFF. The CDR3 bases are TGCGCCAGCAGACCCGCAGGGACCCCTAATGAAAAACTGTTTTTT.

This clonotype was found a few times. The chain uses TRBV6-5 and TRBJ2-7; no firm D call. The CDR3 is 14 amino acids. Trimming removed 2 bases at V and 2 bases at J, with 10 bases between. The germline gives CDR1 MNHEY, CDR2 SVGAGI. The DNA for the CDR3 is TGTGCCAGCAGTTACGGTCAGCCAACCTACGAGCAGTACTTC. Its protein is CASSYGQPTYEQYF.

This clonotype was recorded a few times. V and J are TRBV25-1 and TRBJ1-2; weak D call: TRBD1 (6 bases). The V and J ends lost 8 bases and 4 bases respectively, with 17 bases between them. This CDR3 spans 14 amino acids. Germline CDR1 MGHDK, CDR2 SYGVNS. CDR3 loop: CASQGGRKSYGYTF. The CDR3 DNA reads TGTGCCAGCCAAGGGGGGAGGAAGAGCTATGGCTACACCTTC.

In this sample, this clonotype turned up a few times. The V call is TRBV5-4, the J call TRBJ2-7; D uncertain. CDR3 size: 13 residues. Germline lookup yields CDR1 SGHNT and CDR2 YYREEE (reference sequence). V was clipped by 5 bases and J by 6 bases, with 15 bases between them. The chain's CDR3 is CASSFPASAEQYF. The CDR3 nucleotides read TGTGCCAGCAGTTTTCCGGCCTCCGCCGAGCAGTACTTC.

This clonotype has just a few counts. The chain employs TRBV24-1 and TRBJ2-7; 9 bases are shared with TRBD1. Germline values: CDR1 KGHDR, CDR2 SFDVKD. The CDR3 spans 16 residues. Unmatched junction bases numbered 8, after V lost 1 base and J lost 5 bases. CDR3 in amino acids: CATSDLPGQGFDEQYF. CDR3 nucleotides: TGTGCCACCAGTGATTTACCGGGACAGGGTTTCGACGAGCAGTACTTC.

This clonotype has at least ten counts. The genes are TRBV5-1 and TRBJ2-7; D gene uncertain. The V gene lost 4 bases and the J gene lost 2 bases, with 10 bases spanning the gap. Germline CDR1 reads SGHRS; CDR2 reads YFSETQ. The CDR3 is 13 amino acids. CDR3 nucleotides: TGCGCCAGCAGCCAGGCAAGGACCTACGAGCAGTACTTC. Translation: CASSQARTYEQYF.

The genes are TRBV29-1 and TRBJ2-3; D is possibly TRBD2 (6 bases). Trimming stripped 3 bases from V and 0 bases from J, with 13 bases between. Germline lookup yields CDR1 SQVTM and CDR2 ANQGSEA. The CDR3 is 15 amino acids. The DNA of the CDR3 is TGCAGCGTTGAGGGTAGTAGCGGTAGCACAGATACGCAGTATTTT. It codes for CSVEGSSGSTDTQYF.

This clonotype was seen many times. V gene TRBV29-1 combines with J gene TRBJ2-2, with 10 bases aligning to TRBD1. This CDR3 is 14 amino acids long. Trimming cost V 5 bases and J 1 base; bases outside gene matches: 1. CDR1 is SQVTM, CDR2 ANQGSEA, per germline. CDR3 nucleotides: TGCAGCGTTAGGACAGGGGGGAACACCGGGGAGCTGTTTTTT. The encoded protein is CSVRTGGNTGELFF.

This clonotype occurred a few times. This rearrangement joins TRBV5-1 to TRBJ2-1; 7 bases are a match to TRBD1. The V segment lost 3 bases and the J segment 4 bases; nucleotides outside the gene matches: 4. Germline CDR1 reads SGHRS; CDR2 reads YFSETQ. CDR3 length equals 14 residues. Written as DNA, the CDR3 is TGCGCCAGCAGCTCCGGGACAGAGTACAATGAGCAGTTCTTC. Amino acids: CASSSGTEYNEQFF.

This clonotype was recorded at least ten times. The rearrangement uses TRBV9 and TRBJ2-1; D is uncertain. The CDR3 length is 16 residues. The V and J ends lost 4 bases and 5 bases respectively, with 19 bases between them. The germline V gene has CDR1 SGDLS and CDR2 YYNGEE. The CDR3 protein is CASSSDAGQADNEQFF. CDR3 in DNA: TGTGCCAGCAGCTCTGATGCCGGGCAAGCCGACAATGAGCAGTTCTTC.

This clonotype was seen only a few times. The chain employs TRBV7-3 and TRBJ2-3; D unresolved. Trimming left V 1 base short and J 1 base short, with 6 bases between. CDR1 is SGHTA, CDR2 FQGTGA, per germline. This CDR3 spans 14 amino acids. CDR3 loop: CASSLRAGTDTQYF. The CDR3, as DNA: TGTGCCAGCAGCTTAAGGGCAGGCACAGATACGCAGTATTTT.

For this clonotype: At one of its ends the junction is not consistent with the germline gene, which may arise from a read error. J is TRBJ2-7 and V is TRBV12-3 or TRBV12-4; 14 nucleotides align to TRBD2. This CDR3 has 19 amino acids. CDR3 loop: CASCFKVGLAGVNSYEQYF. The DNA for the CDR3 is TGTGCCAGCTGTTTCAAAGTGGGACTAGCGGGGGTAAACTCCTACGAGCAGTACTTC.

Many counts were recorded for this clonotype. The V and J genes are TRBV7-2 and TRBJ2-5; tentatively, D is TRBD2 (6 bases). The DNA end is a closer match to TRBJ2-3, so the J assignment may be wrong. There are 11 residues in the CDR3. The germline V gene encodes CDR1 SGHTA and CDR2 FQGNSA. The CDR3, as DNA: TGTGCCAGCAGCCCCGGGGGTACGCAGTATTTT. This encodes CASSPGGTQYF.

This clonotype was counted a few times. The V and J genes are TRBV7-9 and TRBJ2-1, with 9 nucleotides matching TRBD2. After removal of 2 bases from V and 3 bases from J, the junction contained 2 bases not matched to a gene. Germline assignment: CDR1 SEHNR and CDR2 FQNEAQ (reference sequence). There are 15 residues in the CDR3. CDR3 in amino acids: CASSLNSGGYNEQFF. For the CDR3, the DNA is TGTGCCAGCAGCTTAAATAGCGGGGGCTACAATGAGCAGTTCTTC. Supplemented by reference TRBV7-9 and TRBJ2-1, the full variable domain reads DTGVSQNPRHKITKRGQNVTFRCDPISEHNRLYWYRQTLGQGPEFLTYFQNEAQLEKSRLLSDRFSAERPKGSFSTLEIQRTEQGDSAMYLCASSLNSGGYNEQFFGPGTRLTVL.

The CDR3 reads CASSLVGAIEQYF. The CDR3 coding sequence is TGTGCCAGCAGCTTAGTGGGGGCTATCGAGCAGTACTTC. The gene calls are TRBV7-2 and TRBJ2-7; D possibly corresponds to TRBD1 (6 bases). Germline V CDR1 and CDR2: SGHTA, FQGNSA. CDR3 size: 13 residues. Trimming shortened V by 1 base and J by 6 bases, and 10 bases separated the two germline ends.

The table lists this clonotype with a few counts. V usage is TRBV5-1 and J usage is TRBJ2-1; 12 bases match TRBD1. The germline CDR1 and CDR2 sequences are SGHRS and YFSETQ. V lost 0 bases and J lost 7; bases outside the gene matches: 5. The CDR3 is 16 residues long. For the CDR3, the DNA is TGCGCCAGCAGCTTGGGGGGGACAGGGGGCTCGAATGAGCAGTTCTTC. It specifies CASSLGGTGGSNEQFF.

The chain is built from TRBV19 and TRBJ1-5, with D unresolved. V lost 10 bases and J lost 4, with 11 bases in between. The CDR3 loop spans 12 amino acids. Germline CDR1 and CDR2: LNHDA and SQIVND (reference sequence). Here the CDR3 reads CATHTKNQPQHF. CDR3 nucleotides: TGTGCCACTCATACCAAAAATCAGCCCCAGCATTTT. The full variable domain, in which reference TRBV19 and TRBJ1-5 provide the parts outside the CDR3, is DGGITQSPKYLFRKEGQNVTLSCEQNLNHDAMYWYRQDPGQGLRLIYYSQIVNDFQKGDIAEGYSVSREKKESFPLTVTSAQKNPTAFYLCATHTKNQPQHFGDGTRLSIL.

This clonotype was seen more than once but under ten times. The V gene is TRBV20-1, the J gene TRBJ2-5, with D tentatively TRBD2 (6 bases). The CDR3 is 16 residues long. CDR1 is DFQATT, CDR2 SNEGSKA, per germline (reference sequence). V was pared by 4 bases and J by 4 bases, with 22 bases between. The DNA for the CDR3 is TGCAGTGCTACGTCCCCACTAGCCGGGGTGATAGAGACCCAGTACTTC. Encoded protein: CSATSPLAGVIETQYF.

The table lists this clonotype with a few counts. This chain uses TRBV12-3 or TRBV12-4 with TRBJ2-3; TRBD2 agrees at 11 bases. The V segment lost 6 bases and the J segment 4 bases; nucleotides outside the gene matches: 6. CDR3 length equals 15 residues. The CDR3 here is CASSLLAGVADTQYF. The CDR3 nucleotides are TGTGCCAGCAGCCTACTAGCGGGGGTGGCAGATACGCAGTATTTT.

The table lists this clonotype with many counts. The rearrangement uses TRBV4-3 and TRBJ1-1; tentative D call: TRBD1 (5 bases). Trimming took off 0 bases at V and 1 base at J, with 12 bases between the two ends. CDR3 length equals 16 residues. Per the germline V gene, CDR1 is LGHNA and CDR2 is YSLEER. CDR3 sequence (DNA): TGCGCCAGCAGCCAAGATAGCAGGGAAAAGAACACTGAAGCTTTCTTT. This encodes CASSQDSREKNTEAFF.

This clonotype was recorded at least ten times. The chain employs TRBV10-3 and TRBJ2-1; 9 nucleotides agree with TRBD2. J was trimmed by 3 bases and V by 5 bases; bases with no gene match: 5. Germline V gene data show CDR1 as ENHRY and CDR2 as SYGVKD. The CDR3 is 15 amino acids. CDR3 protein: CAISIAGEDYNEQFF. The DNA for the CDR3 is TGTGCCATCAGTATAGCGGGAGAAGACTACAATGAGCAGTTCTTC.

In this sample, this clonotype turned up a few times. The rearrangement links TRBV6-1 to TRBJ2-2; D not certain. Trimming cost V 6 bases and J 7 bases, with 15 bases left between them. Germline CDR1 and CDR2: MNHNS and SASEGT. The CDR3 runs to 14 residues. CDR3 amino acids: CASRAFTKVGELFF. CDR3 bases: TGTGCCAGCAGGGCATTTACCAAGGTCGGGGAGCTGTTTTTT.

This clonotype was seen a few times. The J gene is TRBJ2-2, the V gene TRBV4-3; D not resolved. The V gene lost 0 bases and the J gene lost 7 bases, with 12 bases spanning the gap. The CDR3 runs to 15 residues. Germline CDR1 reads LGHNA; CDR2 reads YSLEER. CDR3: CASSQDLSWGGELFF. CDR3 coding DNA: TGCGCCAGCAGCCAAGATCTGAGTTGGGGCGGGGAGCTGTTTTTT.

The chain uses TRBV2 and TRBJ2-5; 10 bases map to TRBD2. The CDR3 is 14 amino acids. Germline lookup yields CDR1 SNHLY and CDR2 FYNNEI. Trimming removed 7 bases from V and 6 bases from J; junction bases left unmatched: 8. This CDR3 reads CASTGTSVLQTQYF. The DNA of the CDR3 is TGTGCCAGCACCGGGACTAGCGTCCTCCAGACCCAGTACTTC.

The sample holds many counts of this clonotype. V gene TRBV5-1 combines with J gene TRBJ2-7; D perhaps matches TRBD1 (5 bases). V was trimmed by 4 bases and J by 3 bases, leaving 14 bases between them. This CDR3 is built from 14 residues. Germline V gene lookup returns CDR1 SGHRS and CDR2 YFSETQ. The CDR3 protein is CASSTATGYYEQYF. In DNA form, the CDR3 reads TGCGCCAGCAGCACCGCTACAGGCTACTACGAGCAGTACTTC.